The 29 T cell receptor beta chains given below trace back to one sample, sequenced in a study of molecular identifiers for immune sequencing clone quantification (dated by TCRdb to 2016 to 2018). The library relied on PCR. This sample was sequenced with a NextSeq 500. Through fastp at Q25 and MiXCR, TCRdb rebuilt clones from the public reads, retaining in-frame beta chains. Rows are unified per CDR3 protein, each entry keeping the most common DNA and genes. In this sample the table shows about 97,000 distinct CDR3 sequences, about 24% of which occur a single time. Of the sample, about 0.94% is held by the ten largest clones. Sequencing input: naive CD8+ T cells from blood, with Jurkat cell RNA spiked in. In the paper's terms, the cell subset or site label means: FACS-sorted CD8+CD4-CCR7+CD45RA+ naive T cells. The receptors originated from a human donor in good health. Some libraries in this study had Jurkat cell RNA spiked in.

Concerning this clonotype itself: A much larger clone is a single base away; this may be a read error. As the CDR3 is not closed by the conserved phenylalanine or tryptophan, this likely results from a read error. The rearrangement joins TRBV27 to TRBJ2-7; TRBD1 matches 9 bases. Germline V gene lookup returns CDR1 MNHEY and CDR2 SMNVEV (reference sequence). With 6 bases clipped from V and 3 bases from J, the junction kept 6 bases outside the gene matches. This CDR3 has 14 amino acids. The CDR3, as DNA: TGTGCCAGCAGCCCCGGGACAGGGCACTACGAGCAGTACTCC. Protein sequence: CASSPGTGHYEQYS.

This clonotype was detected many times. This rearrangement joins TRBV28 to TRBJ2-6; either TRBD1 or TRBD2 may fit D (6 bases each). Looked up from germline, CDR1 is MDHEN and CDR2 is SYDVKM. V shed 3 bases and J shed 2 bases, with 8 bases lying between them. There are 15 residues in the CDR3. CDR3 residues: CASSFRGPGANVLTF. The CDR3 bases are TGTGCCAGCAGTTTTCGGGGGCCTGGGGCCAACGTCCTGACTTTC.

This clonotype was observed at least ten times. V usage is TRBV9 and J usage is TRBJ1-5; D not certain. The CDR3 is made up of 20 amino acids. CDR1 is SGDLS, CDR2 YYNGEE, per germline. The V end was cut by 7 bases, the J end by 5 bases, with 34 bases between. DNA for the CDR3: TGTGCCAGCCACCGGGAAAAGAGAACTTGGCTACCAGGAGAGTATCAGCCCCAGCATTTT. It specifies CASHREKRTWLPGEYQPQHF.

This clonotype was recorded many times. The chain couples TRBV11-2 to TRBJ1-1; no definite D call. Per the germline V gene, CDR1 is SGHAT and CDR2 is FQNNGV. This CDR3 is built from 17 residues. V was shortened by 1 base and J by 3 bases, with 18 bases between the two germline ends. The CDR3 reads CASSLVFQLGMDTEAFF. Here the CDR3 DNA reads TGTGCCAGCAGCTTAGTGTTCCAACTGGGTATGGACACTGAAGCTTTCTTT.

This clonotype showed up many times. CDR3 residues: CASNLYTGTVYNEQFF. CDR3 coding DNA: TGTGCCAGCAACCTATACACCGGGACAGTCTACAATGAGCAGTTCTTC. The chain couples TRBV28 to TRBJ2-1, with 7 bases aligning to TRBD1. This CDR3 spans 16 amino acids. After removal of 7 bases from V and 3 bases from J, the junction contained 12 bases not matched to a gene. The germline CDR1 and CDR2 sequences are MDHEN and SYDVKM.

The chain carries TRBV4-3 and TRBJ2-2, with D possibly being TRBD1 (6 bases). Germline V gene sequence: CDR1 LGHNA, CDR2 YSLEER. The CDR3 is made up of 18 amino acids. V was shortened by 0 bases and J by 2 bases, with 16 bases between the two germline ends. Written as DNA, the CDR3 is TGCGCCAGCAGCCAAGATCCTGAACAGGGAATAAACACCGGGGAGCTGTTTTTT. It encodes CASSQDPEQGINTGELFF.

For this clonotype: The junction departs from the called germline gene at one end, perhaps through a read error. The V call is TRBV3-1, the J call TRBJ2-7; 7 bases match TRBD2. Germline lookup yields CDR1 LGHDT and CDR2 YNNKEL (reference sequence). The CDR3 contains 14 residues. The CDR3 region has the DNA TGTGCCAGCAGCCCGGGACTGGGAGGGCTCGAGCGGTACTTC. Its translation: CASSPGLGGLERYF.

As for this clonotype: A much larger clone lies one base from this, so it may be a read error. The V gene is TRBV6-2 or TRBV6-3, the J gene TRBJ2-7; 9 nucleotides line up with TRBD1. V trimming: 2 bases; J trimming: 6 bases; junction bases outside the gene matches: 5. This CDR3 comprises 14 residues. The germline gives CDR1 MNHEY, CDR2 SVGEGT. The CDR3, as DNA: TGTGCCAGCAGTTACATGGACAGGGGATTCGAGCAGTACTTC. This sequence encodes CASSYMDRGFEQYF.

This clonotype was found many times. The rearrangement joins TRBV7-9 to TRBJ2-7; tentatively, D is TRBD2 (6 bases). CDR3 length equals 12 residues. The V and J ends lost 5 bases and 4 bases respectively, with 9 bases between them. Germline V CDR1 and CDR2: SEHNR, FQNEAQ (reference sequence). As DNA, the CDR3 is TGTGCCAGCAGCGATGGGGGGTACGAGCAGTACTTC. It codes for CASSDGGYEQYF. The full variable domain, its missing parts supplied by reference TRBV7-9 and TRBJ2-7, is DTGVSQNPRHKITKRGQNVTFRCDPISEHNRLYWYRQTLGQGPEFLTYFQNEAQLEKSRLLSDRFSAERPKGSFSTLEIQRTEQGDSAMYLCASSDGGYEQYFGPGTRLTVT.

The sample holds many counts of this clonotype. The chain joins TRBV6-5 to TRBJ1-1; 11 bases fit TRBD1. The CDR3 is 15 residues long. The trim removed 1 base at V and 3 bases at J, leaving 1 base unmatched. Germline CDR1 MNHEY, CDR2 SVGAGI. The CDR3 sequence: CASSYWTGGYTEAFF. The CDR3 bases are TGTGCCAGCAGTTACTGGACAGGGGGCTACACTGAAGCTTTCTTT.

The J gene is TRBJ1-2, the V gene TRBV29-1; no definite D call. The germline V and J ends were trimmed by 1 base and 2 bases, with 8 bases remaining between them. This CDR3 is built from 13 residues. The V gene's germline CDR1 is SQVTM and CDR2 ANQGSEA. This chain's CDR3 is CSVEVSPNYGYTF. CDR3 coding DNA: TGCAGCGTTGAAGTCAGCCCAAACTATGGCTACACCTTC.

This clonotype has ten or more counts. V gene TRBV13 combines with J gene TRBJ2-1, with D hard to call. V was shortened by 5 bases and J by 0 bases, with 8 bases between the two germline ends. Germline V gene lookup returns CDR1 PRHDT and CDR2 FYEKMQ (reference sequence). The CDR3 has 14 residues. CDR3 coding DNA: TGTGCCAGCAGCGATAGAAGCTCCTACAATGAGCAGTTCTTC. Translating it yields CASSDRSSYNEQFF.

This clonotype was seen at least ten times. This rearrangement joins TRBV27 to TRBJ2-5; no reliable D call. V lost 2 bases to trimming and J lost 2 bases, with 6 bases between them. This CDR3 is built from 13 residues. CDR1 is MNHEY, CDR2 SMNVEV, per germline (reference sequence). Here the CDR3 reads CASSLTEQETQYF. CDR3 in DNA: TGTGCCAGCAGTTTAACGGAGCAAGAGACCCAGTACTTC.

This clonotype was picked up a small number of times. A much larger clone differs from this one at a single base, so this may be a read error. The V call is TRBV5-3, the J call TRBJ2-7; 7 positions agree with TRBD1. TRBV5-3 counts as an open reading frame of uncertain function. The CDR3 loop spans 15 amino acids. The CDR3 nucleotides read TGTGCCAGCAGCCCTGAGGGGGACAGCGCCTACGGGCAGTACTTC. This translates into CASSPEGDSAYGQYF.

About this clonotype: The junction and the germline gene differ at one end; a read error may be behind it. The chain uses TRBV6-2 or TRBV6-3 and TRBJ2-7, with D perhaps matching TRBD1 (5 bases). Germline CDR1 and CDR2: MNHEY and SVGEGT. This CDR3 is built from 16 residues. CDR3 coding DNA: TGTGCCAGCATTTACTTAGGATCCGACAGAAACTACGAGCAGTACTTC. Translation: CASIYLGSDRNYEQYF.

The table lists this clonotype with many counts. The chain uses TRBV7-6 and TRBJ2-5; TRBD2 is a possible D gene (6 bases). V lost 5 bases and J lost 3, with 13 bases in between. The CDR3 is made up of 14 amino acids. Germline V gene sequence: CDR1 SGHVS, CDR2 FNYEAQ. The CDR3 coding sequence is TGTGCCAGCAGCATGTCCTGGGGGGAAGAGACCCAGTACTTC. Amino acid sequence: CASSMSWGEETQYF. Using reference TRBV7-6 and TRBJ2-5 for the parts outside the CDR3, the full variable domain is GAGVSQSPRYKVTKRGQDVALRCDPISGHVSLYWYRQALGQGPEFLTYFNYEAQQDKSGLPNDRFSAERPEGSISTLTIQRTEQRDSAMYRCASSMSWGEETQYFGPGTRLLVL.

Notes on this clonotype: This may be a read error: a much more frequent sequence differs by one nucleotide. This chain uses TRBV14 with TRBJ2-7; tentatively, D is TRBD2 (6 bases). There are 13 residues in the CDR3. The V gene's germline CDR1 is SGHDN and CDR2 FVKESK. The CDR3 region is CAGSQSGAYEQYF. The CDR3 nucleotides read TGTGCCGGCAGCCAGTCGGGAGCCTACGAGCAGTACTTC.

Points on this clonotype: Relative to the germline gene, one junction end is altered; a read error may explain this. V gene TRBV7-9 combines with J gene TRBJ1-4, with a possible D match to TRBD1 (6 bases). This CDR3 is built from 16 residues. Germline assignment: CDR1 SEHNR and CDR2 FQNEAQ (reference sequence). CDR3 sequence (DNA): TGTGCCAGCAGCTCCGGACAGACCGCAACTATTGAAAAACTGTTTTTT. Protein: CASSSGQTATIEKLFF. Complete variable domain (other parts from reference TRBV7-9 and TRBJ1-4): DTGVSQNPRHKITKRGQNVTFRCDPISEHNRLYWYRQTLGQGPEFLTYFQNEAQLEKSRLLSDRFSAERPKGSFSTLEIQRTEQGDSAMYLCASSSGQTATIEKLFFGSGTQLSVL.

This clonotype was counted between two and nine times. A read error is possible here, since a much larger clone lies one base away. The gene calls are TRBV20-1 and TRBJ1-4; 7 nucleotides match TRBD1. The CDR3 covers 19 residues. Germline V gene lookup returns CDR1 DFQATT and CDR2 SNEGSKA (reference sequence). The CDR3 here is CSARAYKDSGQTTNEILFF. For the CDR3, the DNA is TGCAGTGCTAGAGCCTATAAGGACTCGGGACAGACAACTAATGAAATACTGTTTTTT.

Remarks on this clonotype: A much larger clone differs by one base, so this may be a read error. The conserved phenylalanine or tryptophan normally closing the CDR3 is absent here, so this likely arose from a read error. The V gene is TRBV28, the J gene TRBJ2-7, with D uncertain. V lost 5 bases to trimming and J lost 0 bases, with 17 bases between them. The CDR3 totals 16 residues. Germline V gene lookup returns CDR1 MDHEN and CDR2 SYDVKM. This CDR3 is CASSPRTSWGSYEQYL. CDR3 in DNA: TGTGCCAGCAGTCCCCGAACGTCATGGGGCTCCTACGAGCAGTACCTC.

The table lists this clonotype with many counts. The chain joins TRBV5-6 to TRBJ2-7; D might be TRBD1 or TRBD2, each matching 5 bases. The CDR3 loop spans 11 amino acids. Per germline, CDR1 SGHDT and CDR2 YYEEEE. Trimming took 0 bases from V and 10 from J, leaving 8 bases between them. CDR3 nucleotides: TGTGCCAGCAGCTTGGGAGGGGATCAGTACTTC. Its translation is CASSLGGDQYF.

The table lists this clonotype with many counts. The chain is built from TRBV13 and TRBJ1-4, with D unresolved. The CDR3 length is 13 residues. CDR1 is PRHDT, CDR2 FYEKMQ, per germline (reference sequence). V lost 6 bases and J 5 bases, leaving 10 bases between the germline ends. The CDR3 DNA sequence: TGTGCCAGCAGGGAACGGGGAAATGAAAAACTGTTTTTT. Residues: CASRERGNEKLFF. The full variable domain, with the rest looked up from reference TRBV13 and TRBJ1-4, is AAGVIQSPRHLIKEKRETATLKCYPIPRHDTVYWYQQGPGQDPQFLISFYEKMQSDKGSIPDRFSAQQFSDYHSELNMSSLELGDSALYFCASRERGNEKLFFGSGTQLSVL.

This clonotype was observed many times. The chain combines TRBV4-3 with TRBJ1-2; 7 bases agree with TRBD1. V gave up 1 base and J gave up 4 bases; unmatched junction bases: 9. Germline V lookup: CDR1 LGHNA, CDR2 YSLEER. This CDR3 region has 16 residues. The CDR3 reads CASSQAGGRDSYGYTF. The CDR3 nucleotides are TGCGCCAGCAGCCAAGCCGGGGGCCGGGACAGCTATGGCTACACCTTC.

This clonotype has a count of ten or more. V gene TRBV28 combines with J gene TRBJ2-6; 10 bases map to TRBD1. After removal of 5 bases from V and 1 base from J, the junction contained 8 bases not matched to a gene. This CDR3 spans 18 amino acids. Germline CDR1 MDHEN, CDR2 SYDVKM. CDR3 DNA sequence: TGTGCCAGCAGTATCCACGGGACAGGGGATTCTGGGGCCAACGTCCTGACTTTC. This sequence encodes CASSIHGTGDSGANVLTF.

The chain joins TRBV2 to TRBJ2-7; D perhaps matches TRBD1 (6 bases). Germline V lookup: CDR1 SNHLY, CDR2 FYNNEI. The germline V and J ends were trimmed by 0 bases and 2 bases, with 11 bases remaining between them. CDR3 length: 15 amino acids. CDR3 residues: CASSEAGRGTYEQYF. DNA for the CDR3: TGTGCCAGCAGTGAAGCGGGCAGGGGCACCTACGAGCAGTACTTC.

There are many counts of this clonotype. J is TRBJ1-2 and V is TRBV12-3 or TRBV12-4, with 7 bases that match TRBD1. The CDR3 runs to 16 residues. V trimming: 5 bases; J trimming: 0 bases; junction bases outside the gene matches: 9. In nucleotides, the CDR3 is TGTGCCAGCAGTCCCGGGACAGAAGAATCTAACTATGGCTACACCTTC. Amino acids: CASSPGTEESNYGYTF.

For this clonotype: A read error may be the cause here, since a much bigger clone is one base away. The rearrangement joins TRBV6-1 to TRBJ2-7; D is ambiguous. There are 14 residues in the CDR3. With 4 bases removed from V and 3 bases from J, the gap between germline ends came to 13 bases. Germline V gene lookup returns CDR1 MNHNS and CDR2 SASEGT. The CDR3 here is CASSVLGGGYEQYF. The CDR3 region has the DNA TGTGCCAGCAGTGTCCTAGGTGGCGGCTACGAGCAGTACTTC.

CDR3: CASSELRGNYNEQFF. The CDR3 region has the DNA TGTGCCAGCAGTGAACTCCGCGGGAATTACAATGAGCAGTTCTTC. The chain joins TRBV6-1 to TRBJ2-1; TRBD2 is a possible D gene (6 bases). The CDR3 has 15 residues. V dropped 2 bases and J dropped 4 bases, with 12 bases sitting between them. Per the germline V gene, CDR1 is MNHNS and CDR2 is SASEGT.

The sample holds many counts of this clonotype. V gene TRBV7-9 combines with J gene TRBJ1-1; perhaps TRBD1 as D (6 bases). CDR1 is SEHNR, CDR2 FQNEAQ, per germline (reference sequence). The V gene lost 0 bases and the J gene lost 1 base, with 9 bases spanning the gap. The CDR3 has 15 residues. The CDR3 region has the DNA TGTGCCAGCAGCTTAGCGCTGGGGGCGAACACTGAAGCTTTCTTT. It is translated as CASSLALGANTEAFF.